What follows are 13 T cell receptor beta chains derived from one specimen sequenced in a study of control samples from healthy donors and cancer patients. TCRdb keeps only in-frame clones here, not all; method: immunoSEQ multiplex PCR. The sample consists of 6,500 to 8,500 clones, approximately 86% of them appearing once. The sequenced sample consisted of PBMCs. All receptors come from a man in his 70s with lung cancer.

Written as DNA, the CDR3 is TGTGCCAGCAACGAAGGGGGGGCCAGCGGTGCTTTAACAGATACGCAGTATTTT. Amino acid sequence: CASNEGGASGALTDTQYF. V usage is TRBV5-4 and J usage is TRBJ2-3, with a possible D match to TRBD2 (7 bases). Trimming took 6 bases from V and 3 from J, leaving 26 bases between them. CDR1 SGHNT and CDR2 YYREEE come from the germline V gene (reference sequence). The CDR3 sequence is 18 residues long.

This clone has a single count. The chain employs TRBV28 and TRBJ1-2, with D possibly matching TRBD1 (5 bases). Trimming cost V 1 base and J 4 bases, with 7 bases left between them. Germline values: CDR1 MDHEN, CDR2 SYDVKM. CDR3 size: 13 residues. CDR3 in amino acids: CASSLSGTYGYTF. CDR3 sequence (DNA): TGTGCCAGCAGTTTATCGGGGACCTATGGCTACACCTTC.

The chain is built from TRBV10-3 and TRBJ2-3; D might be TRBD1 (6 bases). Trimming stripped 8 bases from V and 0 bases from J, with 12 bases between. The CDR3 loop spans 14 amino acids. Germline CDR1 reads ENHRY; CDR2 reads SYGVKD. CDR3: CAIGLGASTDTQYF. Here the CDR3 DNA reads TGTGCCATCGGACTGGGGGCCAGCACAGATACGCAGTATTTT.

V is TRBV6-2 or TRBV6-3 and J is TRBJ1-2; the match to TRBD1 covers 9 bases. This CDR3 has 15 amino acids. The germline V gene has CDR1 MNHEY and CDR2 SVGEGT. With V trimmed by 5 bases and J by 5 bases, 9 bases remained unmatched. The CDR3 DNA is TGTGCCAGCAGTCCGGGGGACAGGGCGTTATATGGCTACACCTTC. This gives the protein CASSPGDRALYGYTF.

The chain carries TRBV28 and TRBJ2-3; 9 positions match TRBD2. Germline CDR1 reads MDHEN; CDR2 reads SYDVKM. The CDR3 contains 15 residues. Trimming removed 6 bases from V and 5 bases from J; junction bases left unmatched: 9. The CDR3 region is CASRFIAGVGDTQYF. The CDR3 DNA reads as TGTGCCAGCAGATTTATAGCGGGAGTTGGAGATACGCAGTATTTT.

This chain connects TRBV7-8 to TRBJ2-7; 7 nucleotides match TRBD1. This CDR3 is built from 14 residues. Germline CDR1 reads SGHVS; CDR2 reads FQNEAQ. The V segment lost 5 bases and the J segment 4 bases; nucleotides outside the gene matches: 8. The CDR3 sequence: CASSPDGTDYEQYF. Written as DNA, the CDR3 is TGTGCCAGCAGCCCCGACGGGACAGATTACGAGCAGTACTTC.

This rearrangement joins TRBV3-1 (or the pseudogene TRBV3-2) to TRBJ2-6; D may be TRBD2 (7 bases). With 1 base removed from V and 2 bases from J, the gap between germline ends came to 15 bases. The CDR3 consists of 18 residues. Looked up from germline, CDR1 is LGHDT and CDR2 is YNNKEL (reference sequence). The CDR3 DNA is TGTGCCAGCAGCCAAGGGAGTTGGGGGGGCGCTGGGGCCAACGTCCTGACTTTC. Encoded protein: CASSQGSWGGAGANVLTF.

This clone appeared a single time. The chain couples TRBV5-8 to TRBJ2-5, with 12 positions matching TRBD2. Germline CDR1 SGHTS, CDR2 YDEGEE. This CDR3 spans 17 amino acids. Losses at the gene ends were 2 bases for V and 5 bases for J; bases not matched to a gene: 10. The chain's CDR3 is CASSFVPSGRAGETQYF. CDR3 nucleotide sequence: TGTGCCAGCAGCTTTGTTCCTAGCGGGAGGGCCGGGGAGACCCAGTACTTC.

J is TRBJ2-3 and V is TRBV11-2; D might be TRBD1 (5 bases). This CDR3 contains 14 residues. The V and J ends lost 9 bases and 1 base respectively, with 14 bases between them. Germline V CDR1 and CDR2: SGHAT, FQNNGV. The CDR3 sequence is CASQWGLGTDTQYF. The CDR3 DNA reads TGTGCCAGTCAGTGGGGCCTTGGCACAGATACGCAGTATTTT.

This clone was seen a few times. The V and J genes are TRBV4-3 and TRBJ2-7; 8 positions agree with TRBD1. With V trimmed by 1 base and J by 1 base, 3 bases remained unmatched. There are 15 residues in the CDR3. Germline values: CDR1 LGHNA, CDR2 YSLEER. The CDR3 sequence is CASSQVQGASYEQYF. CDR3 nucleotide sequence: TGCGCCAGCAGCCAAGTTCAGGGGGCATCCTACGAGCAGTACTTC.

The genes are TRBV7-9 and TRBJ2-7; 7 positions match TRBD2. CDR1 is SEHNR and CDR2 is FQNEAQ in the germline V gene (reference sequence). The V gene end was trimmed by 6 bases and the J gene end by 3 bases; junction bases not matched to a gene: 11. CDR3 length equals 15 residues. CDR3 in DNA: TGTGCCAGCAGTCCAGCGGGATTTGAGAACTACGAGCAGTACTTC. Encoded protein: CASSPAGFENYEQYF.

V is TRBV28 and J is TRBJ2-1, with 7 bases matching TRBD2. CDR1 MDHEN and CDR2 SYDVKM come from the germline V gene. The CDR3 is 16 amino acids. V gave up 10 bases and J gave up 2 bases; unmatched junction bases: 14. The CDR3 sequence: CATEVYTGRTYNEQFF. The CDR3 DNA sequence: TGTGCCACCGAAGTTTATACCGGGAGGACCTACAATGAGCAGTTCTTC.

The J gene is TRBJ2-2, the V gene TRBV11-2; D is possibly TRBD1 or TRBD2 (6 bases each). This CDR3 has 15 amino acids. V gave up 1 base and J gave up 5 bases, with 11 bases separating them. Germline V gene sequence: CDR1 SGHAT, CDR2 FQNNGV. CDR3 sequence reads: CASSLGGARTGELFF. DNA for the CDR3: TGTGCCAGCAGCTTAGGGGGGGCGAGAACCGGGGAGCTGTTTTTT.